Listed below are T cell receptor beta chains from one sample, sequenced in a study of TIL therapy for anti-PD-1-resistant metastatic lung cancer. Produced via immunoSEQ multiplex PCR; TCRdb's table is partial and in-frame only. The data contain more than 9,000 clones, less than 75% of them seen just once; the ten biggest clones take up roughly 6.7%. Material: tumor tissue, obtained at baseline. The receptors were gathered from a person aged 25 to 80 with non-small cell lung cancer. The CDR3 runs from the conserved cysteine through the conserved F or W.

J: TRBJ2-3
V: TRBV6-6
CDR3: CASSGQLAGSTDTQYF

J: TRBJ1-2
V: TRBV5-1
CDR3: CASSLETSYGYTF

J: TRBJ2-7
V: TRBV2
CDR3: CAGGWRSYEQYF

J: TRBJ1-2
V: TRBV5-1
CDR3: CASSQGQGRPEGYTF

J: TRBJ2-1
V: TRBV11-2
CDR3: CASSSQTDTQFF

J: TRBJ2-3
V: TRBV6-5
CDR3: CAIQGPDTQYF

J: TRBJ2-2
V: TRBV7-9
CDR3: CASSKGGLNTGELFF

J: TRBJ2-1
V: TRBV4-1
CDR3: CASSQVPGQGGDEQFF

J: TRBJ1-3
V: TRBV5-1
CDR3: CASSTGRIGDTIYF

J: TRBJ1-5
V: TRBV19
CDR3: CASGEPGGYSNQPQHF

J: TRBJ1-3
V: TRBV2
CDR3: CASSSDRPSGNTIYF

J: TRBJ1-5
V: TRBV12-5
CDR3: CASGLGQTNHQPQHF

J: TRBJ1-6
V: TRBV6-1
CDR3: CASSEVEKGTPLHF

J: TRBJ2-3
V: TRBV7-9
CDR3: CASSLGTSGTDTQYF

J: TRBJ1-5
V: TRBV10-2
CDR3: CASSGEVNQPQHF

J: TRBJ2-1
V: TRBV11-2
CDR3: CASSFSGSNEQFF

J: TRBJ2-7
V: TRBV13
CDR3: CASSWGLWQGAREQYF

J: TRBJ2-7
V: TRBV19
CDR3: CASKSSPDSYEQYF

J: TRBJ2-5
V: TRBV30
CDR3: CALSKGGEETQYF

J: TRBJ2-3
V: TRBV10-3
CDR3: CAISRGLAGYDAADTQYF

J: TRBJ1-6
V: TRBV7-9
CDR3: CASSPGTAEKFLHF

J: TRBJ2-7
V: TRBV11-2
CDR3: CASSLSREFQYGLYEQYF

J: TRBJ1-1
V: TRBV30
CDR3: CAWSVHHDVGRRTPNTEAFF

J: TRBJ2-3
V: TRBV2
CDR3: CAASRGGSTDTQYF

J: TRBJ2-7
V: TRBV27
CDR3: CASSPRGQGSYEQYF

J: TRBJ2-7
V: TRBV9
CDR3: CASGGDAYEQYF

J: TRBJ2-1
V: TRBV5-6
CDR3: CASSWGDRLVF

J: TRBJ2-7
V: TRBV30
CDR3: CAWSGGARGSYEQYF

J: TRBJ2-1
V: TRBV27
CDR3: CASSPLQRGRGQFF

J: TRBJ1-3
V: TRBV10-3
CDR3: CAISERLGDGNTIYF

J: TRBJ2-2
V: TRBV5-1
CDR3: CASSLGTRGTGELFF

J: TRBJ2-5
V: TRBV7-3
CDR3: CASSRTGYETQYF

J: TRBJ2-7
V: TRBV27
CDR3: CASSWPGQGLWEQYF

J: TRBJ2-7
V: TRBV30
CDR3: CAWSVVQSYEQYF

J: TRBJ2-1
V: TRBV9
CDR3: CASSVGSGGSGEQFF

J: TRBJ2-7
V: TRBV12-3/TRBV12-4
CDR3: CASSLINSYEQYF

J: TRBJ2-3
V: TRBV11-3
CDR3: CASSRDATDTQYF

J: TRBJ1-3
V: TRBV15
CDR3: CATSRVWGDTIYF